This T cell receptor (beta chain) was captured in a study of blood T cell repertoires in COVID-19. Study at large: Whether acute or convalescent, the COVID-19 samples came from the United States, Italy and Spain. Sources were T cells, B-cell-depleted T cells, or PBMCs; the material itself was cDNA or gDNA.

In the authors' methods: Estimates of nucleated cell counts were drawn from the amplification of reference gene primers. Method: immunoSEQ multiplex PCR; TCRdb's copy keeps in-frame clones and lacks some. V and J calls and clone size are those listed in that table; D and trimming were worked out from the DNA. The sample has 95,000 to 150,000 clones, around 83% seen once. Per germline, CDR1 SGHTA and CDR2 FQGNSA. Trimming left V 8 bases short and J 7 bases short, with 17 bases between. The CDR3 is 13 residues long. The TCR originated in a man aged 80 or over with active or convalescent COVID-19. Sequencing was done on a sample of peripheral blood. The chain links TRBV7-2 to TRBJ1-1, with D perhaps matching TRBD1 (5 bases). CDR3 sequence: CASHLGANNEAFF. The DNA of the CDR3 is TGTGCCAGCCACTTAGGGGCTAATAATGAAGCTTTCTTT.